Shown below are 29 T cell receptor beta chains from a single sample sequenced in a study of T cell clones after liver transplantation (dated by TCRdb to between 2018 and 2021). Receptor amplification or capture employed the immunoSEQ multiplex PCR assay. Entries here come from immuneACCESS through TCRdb and include only in-frame sequences with V and J called. Some clones fail to appear in such tables; in the studies checked, an unresolved V gene covers under half of the shortfall, and the cause of the remainder is unknown. This sample gives over 45,000 clones in total; approximately 71% of them show up just once. 9.9% of the sample lies in the top ten. This specimen consisted of CD4+ T cells from blood, obtained 54 months after liver transplant. These receptors all stem from a human patient who received a liver transplant. After transplantation, some T cells may belong to the graft donor instead of the recipient.

This clone has only a few counts. The chain is built from TRBV10-3 and TRBJ1-1; possible D gene TRBD1, 6 bases. CDR3 length: 14 amino acids. The germline V gene has CDR1 ENHRY and CDR2 SYGVKD. The V end was cut by 6 bases, the J end by 6 bases, with 17 bases between. The CDR3 bases are TGTGCCATCAGACCGGGACACCTTACCGCTGAAGCTTTCTTT. It translates to CAIRPGHLTAEAFF.

The V and J genes are TRBV6-5 and TRBJ1-6; D remains ambiguous. CDR3 length: 14 residues. Trimming left V 4 bases short and J 10 bases short, with 14 bases between. Germline-derived CDR1 and CDR2 are MNHEY and SVGAGI. This CDR3 reads CASSSGQNESPLHF. In DNA form, the CDR3 reads TGTGCCAGCAGTTCAGGCCAGAACGAATCACCCCTCCACTTT.

This chain joins TRBV12-5 and TRBJ2-2; the D is unclear. V lost 4 bases, J lost 6 bases, and 9 bases lay in between. The CDR3 is made up of 13 amino acids. CDR1 and CDR2 from the germline V gene are LGHNT and FRNRAP. The CDR3 DNA follows: TGTGCTAGTGGTTCTTCAGGCCCCGGGGAGCTGTTTTTT. Its protein is CASGSSGPGELFF.

This clone was detected only a few times. The rearrangement joins TRBV28 to TRBJ1-2; 7 nucleotides match TRBD1. V lost 3 bases to trimming and J lost 7 bases; unmatched junction nucleotides: 14. Germline-derived CDR1 and CDR2 are MDHEN and SYDVKM. This CDR3 has 16 residues. CDR3 sequence: CASSLEYLEGASGYTF. DNA of the CDR3: TGTGCCAGCAGTTTGGAGTACCTGGAGGGGGCCTCTGGCTACACCTTC.

This chain connects TRBV28 to TRBJ2-1; the D is unclear. The germline gives CDR1 MDHEN, CDR2 SYDVKM. Deletions cut 1 base from V and 9 bases from J, with 10 bases between. The CDR3 length is 13 residues. CDR3 nucleotides: TGTGCCAGCAGTTTATCCCAGGTCGGTGAGCAGTTCTTC. It specifies CASSLSQVGEQFF.

V is TRBV11-2 and J is TRBJ1-1; D unclear. This CDR3 spans 15 amino acids. Between the trimmed V and J ends, which lost 5 bases and 5 bases, there was a span of 18 bases. Germline values: CDR1 SGHAT, CDR2 FQNNGV. DNA of the CDR3: TGTGCCAGCAGCAGAAATCTGGGCCGGGGAACTGAAGCTTTCTTT. It encodes CASSRNLGRGTEAFF. The whole variable domain, filled in from reference TRBV11-2 and TRBJ1-1, reads EAGVAQSPRYKIIEKRQSVAFWCNPISGHATLYWYQQILGQGPKLLIQFQNNGVVDDSQLPKDRFSAERLKGVDSTLKIQPAKLEDSAVYLCASSRNLGRGTEAFFGQGTRLTVV.

V is TRBV6-6 and J is TRBJ1-1; D is uncertain. Between the trimmed V and J ends, which lost 0 bases and 0 bases, there was a span of 8 bases. CDR1 and CDR2 from the germline V gene are MNHNY and SVGAGI (reference sequence). The CDR3 totals 15 residues. The CDR3 loop is CASSYSEDMNTEAFF. The CDR3 region has the DNA TGTGCCAGCAGTTACTCGGAGGATATGAACACTGAAGCTTTCTTT.

The V gene is TRBV6-5, the J gene TRBJ2-1; 13 bases agree with TRBD2. Germline CDR1 MNHEY, CDR2 SVGAGI. V shed 6 bases and J 9 bases; nucleotides not matched to a gene: 5. This CDR3 has 14 residues. As DNA, the CDR3 is TGTGCCAGCAGGCAACTAGCGGGGGGGCCTGAGCAGTTCTTC. It is translated as CASRQLAGGPEQFF.

The DNA for the CDR3 is TGCGCCAGCAGCCAAGAGGGACTAGCGGGGATAAAGCTACAGGAGACCCAGTACTTC. This translates into CASSQEGLAGIKLQETQYF. The V gene is TRBV4-1, the J gene TRBJ2-5; 13 nucleotides match TRBD2. Unmatched junction bases numbered 12, after V lost 0 bases and J lost 5 bases. This CDR3 comprises 19 residues. Germline V gene sequence: CDR1 MGHRA, CDR2 YSYEKL.

About this clone: A much larger clone is a single base away; this may be a read error. Other nucleotide sequences from this sample produce the same CDR3. This chain links TRBV7-2 with TRBJ1-4; D remains ambiguous. Trimming pared 4 bases from V and 1 base from J, leaving 7 bases between. This CDR3 is built from 14 residues. Germline V gene sequence: CDR1 SGHTA, CDR2 FQGNSA. The CDR3 DNA follows: TGTGCCAGCAGCTCTTGGGTAACTAATGAAAAACTGTTTTTT. This sequence encodes CASSSWVTNEKLFF.

The table lists this clone with a count of one. The chain is built from TRBV5-1 and TRBJ1-5; D is possibly TRBD1 (6 bases). V lost 5 bases and J lost 5, with 17 bases in between. Germline V lookup: CDR1 SGHRS, CDR2 YFSETQ. The CDR3 contains 15 residues. CDR3 region: CASRTGLGMDQPQHF. Written as DNA, the CDR3 is TGCGCCAGCAGGACAGGTTTGGGGATGGATCAGCCCCAGCATTTT.

As regards this clone: Being one base from a much bigger clone, this may be a read error. The chain is built from TRBV6-1 and TRBJ1-6; D gene uncertain. The CDR3 consists of 11 residues. V was cut by 2 bases and J by 7 bases, with 0 bases left in between. CDR1 MNHNS and CDR2 SASEGT come from the germline V gene. CDR3: CASSENSPLHF. Here the CDR3 DNA reads TGTGCCAGCAGTGAAAATTCACCCCTCCACTTT.

The V call is TRBV7-6, the J call TRBJ1-2; TRBD1 matches at 7 bases. Germline V gene lookup returns CDR1 SGHVS and CDR2 FNYEAQ. The ends lost 5 bases at V and 2 bases at J; junction bases unmatched: 11. The CDR3 spans 16 residues. The CDR3 nucleotides read TGTGCCAGCAGCCCTAACCTACAGGGGAGGAACTATGGCTACACCTTC. Encoded protein: CASSPNLQGRNYGYTF.

The CDR3 coding sequence is TGTGCCAGTTGCAGGGGAGTCTGCAATGAGCAGTTCTTC. Translated: CASCRGVCNEQFF. The chain employs TRBV14 and TRBJ2-1; D may be TRBD1 (6 bases). The CDR3 totals 13 residues. Trimming left V 9 bases short and J 6 bases short, with 15 bases between. Germline V gene sequence: CDR1 SGHDN, CDR2 FVKESK.

This chain links TRBV7-3 with TRBJ2-1; D might be TRBD2 (6 bases). The CDR3 is 15 amino acids. Per the germline V gene, CDR1 is SGHTA and CDR2 is FQGTGA. With 0 bases removed from V and 8 bases from J, the gap between germline ends came to 14 bases. In nucleotides, the CDR3 is TGTGCCAGCAGCTTAACTGGGCCCCCGGGGGATGAGCAGTTCTTC. Protein: CASSLTGPPGDEQFF.

The J gene is TRBJ1-5, the V gene TRBV19; D is unresolved. The CDR3 is 14 residues long. CDR1 and CDR2 (germline): LNHDA, SQIVND (reference sequence). With 1 base removed from V and 1 base from J, the gap between germline ends came to 5 bases. The CDR3: CASSIAESNQPQHF. The CDR3 DNA sequence: TGTGCCAGTAGTATAGCCGAGAGCAATCAGCCCCAGCATTTT.

V is TRBV10-3 and J is TRBJ1-6; the D gene is possibly TRBD1 (5 bases). Trimming cost V 11 bases and J 8 bases, with 28 bases left between them. CDR1 ENHRY and CDR2 SYGVKD come from the germline V gene. The length of the CDR3 is 17 residues. CDR3 sequence reads: CASKVQGGGISDSPLHF. As DNA, the CDR3 is TGTGCCTCGAAAGTGCAGGGCGGAGGTATAAGTGATTCACCCCTCCACTTT.

A remark on this clone: The junction shows a germline mismatch at one end, possibly a read error. This CDR3 is also generated by other DNA sequences in the sample. The rearrangement links TRBV5-1 to TRBJ1-1, with TRBD1 identical over 9 bases. This CDR3 region has 13 residues. Germline V lookup: CDR1 SGHRS, CDR2 YFSETQ. The CDR3 nucleotides read TGCGCCAGCAGCCGGGACAGGGATTCTGAAGCCTTCTTT. This encodes CASSRDRDSEAFF. Based on the CDR3 plus reference TRBV5-1 and TRBJ1-1, the full variable domain is KAGVTQTPRYLIKTRGQQVTLSCSPISGHRSVSWYQQTPGQGLQFLFEYFSETQRNKGNFPGRFSGRQFSNSRSEMNVSTLELGDSALYLCASSRDRDSEAFFGQGTRLTVV.

The chain recombines TRBV19 with TRBJ1-2; 9 bases fit TRBD1. CDR1 is LNHDA, CDR2 SQIVND, per germline (reference sequence). V dropped 4 bases and J dropped 7; count of bases not matched to a gene: 13. CDR3 size: 16 residues. CDR3 sequence reads: CASSTPPGGTGTGYTF. CDR3 nucleotide sequence: TGTGCCAGTAGTACCCCCCCCGGGGGGACAGGGACTGGCTACACCTTC.

The chain couples TRBV4-1 to TRBJ1-4; D not resolved. Trimming pared 2 bases from V and 5 bases from J, leaving 9 bases between. CDR3 length equals 14 residues. The germline CDR1 and CDR2 sequences are MGHRA and YSYEKL. The CDR3 DNA reads as TGCGCCAGCAGCCAAACTACCACAAATGAAAAACTGTTTTTT. Its translation is CASSQTTTNEKLFF.

The sample holds one count of this clone. The J gene is TRBJ1-6, the V gene TRBV25-1; possible D gene TRBD1, 6 bases. The V and J ends lost 3 bases and 1 base respectively, with 13 bases between them. The CDR3 contains 17 residues. In germline, CDR1 is MGHDK, CDR2 SYGVNS. The CDR3 region is CASSEDQGSSYNSPLHF. CDR3 coding DNA: TGTGCCAGCAGTGAGGACCAGGGGTCGTCCTATAATTCACCCCTCCACTTT. Complete variable domain (other parts from reference TRBV25-1 and TRBJ1-6): EADIYQTPRYLVIGTGKKITLECSQTMGHDKMYWYQQDPGMELHLIHYSYGVNSTEKGDLSSESTVSRIRTEHFPLTLESARPSHTSQYLCASSEDQGSSYNSPLHFGNGTRLTVT.

The count of this clone is one. The rearrangement links TRBV5-5 to TRBJ2-2; TRBD1 aligns across 7 bases. V trimming: 3 bases; J trimming: 4 bases; junction bases outside the gene matches: 9. CDR3 length: 16 residues. CDR1 SGHKS and CDR2 YYEKEE come from the germline V gene (reference sequence). This chain's CDR3 is CASSSRQGRGTGELFF. CDR3 coding DNA: TGTGCCAGCAGCTCTAGACAGGGAAGGGGCACCGGGGAGCTGTTTTTT.

This clone has only a few counts. Here the CDR3 DNA reads TGTGCCAGCAGCTTACTACTCGGGGGCCAAGAGACCCAGTACTTC. This encodes CASSLLLGGQETQYF. The V call is TRBV7-6, the J call TRBJ2-5, with D possibly TRBD2 on 6 matching bases. The CDR3 has 15 residues. The germline gives CDR1 SGHVS, CDR2 FNYEAQ. V lost 2 bases and J lost 1, with 11 bases in between.

The chain recombines TRBV29-1 with TRBJ1-2; 9 bases map to TRBD1. Germline values: CDR1 SQVTM, CDR2 ANQGSEA. V lost 4 bases, J lost 8 bases, and 8 bases stayed unmatched. The CDR3 totals 13 residues. The CDR3 is CSVGSTGGSGYTF. CDR3 bases: TGCAGCGTTGGATCGACAGGGGGAAGCGGCTACACCTTC. Full variable domain (missing parts from reference TRBV29-1 and TRBJ1-2): SAVISQKPSRDICQRGTSLTIQCQVDSQVTMMFWYRQQPGQSLTLIATANQGSEATYESGFVIDKFPISRPNLTFSTLTVSNMSPEDSSIYLCSVGSTGGSGYTFGSGTRLTVV.

This clone appeared many times. The rearrangement uses TRBV27 and TRBJ1-2; D remains unclear. The germline CDR1 and CDR2 sequences are MNHEY and SMNVEV (reference sequence). The V gene lost 3 bases and the J gene lost 5 bases, with 10 bases spanning the gap. The CDR3 consists of 13 residues. The CDR3 region is CASSFTARYGYTF. The CDR3 DNA reads TGTGCCAGCAGTTTCACAGCCCGTTATGGCTACACCTTC.

The chain carries TRBV18 and TRBJ2-2; the D is unclear. CDR3 size: 14 residues. Between the trimmed V and J ends, which lost 3 bases and 0 bases, there was a span of 5 bases. The germline V gene has CDR1 KGHSH and CDR2 LQKENI. CDR3 in amino acids: CASSPAANTGELFF. The CDR3 DNA follows: TGTGCCAGCTCACCGGCGGCGAACACCGGGGAGCTGTTTTTT.

The chain carries TRBV7-2 and TRBJ1-1; no reliable D call. The CDR3 extends over 12 amino acids. The V and J ends lost 7 bases and 1 base respectively, with 7 bases between them. Looked up from germline, CDR1 is SGHTA and CDR2 is FQGNSA. The CDR3 loop reads CASIGQNTEAFF. The CDR3 region has the DNA TGTGCCAGCATAGGGCAGAACACTGAAGCTTTCTTT.

The rearrangement links TRBV7-2 to TRBJ2-4, with no clear D. Germline CDR1 is SGHTA and CDR2 is FQGNSA. Trimming left V 2 bases short and J 0 bases short, with 11 bases between. The CDR3 sequence is 16 residues long. This CDR3 is CASSLRNGLAKNIQYF. The CDR3 DNA reads as TGTGCCAGCAGCTTAAGGAACGGTTTAGCCAAAAACATTCAGTACTTC.

Here the CDR3 DNA reads TGTGCCAGCAGCGTAGGGTCAGGGGCGAGCACCGGGGAGCTGTTTTTT. Protein sequence: CASSVGSGASTGELFF. The genes are TRBV9 and TRBJ2-2; tentatively, D is TRBD1 (6 bases). The CDR3 runs 16 residues. From germline, CDR1 is SGDLS and CDR2 YYNGEE. Trimming removed 0 bases from V and 4 bases from J, with 13 bases in between.